This T cell receptor (beta chain) is drawn from a study of TIL therapy for anti-PD-1-resistant metastatic lung cancer (dated by TCRdb to the early 2020s). Regarding the complete study: Among the enrolled patients, the median age was nearly 55 years (range roughly 38-85), and the median tumor PD-L1 proportion score was approximately 5.9%. The cohort was composed predominantly of lung adenocarcinoma, with a few EGFR-mutant and two ALK-rearranged tumors included, and half of patients were identified as current or former smokers. A median non-synonymous tumor mutation burden of under 1.9 mutations per megabase was determined across the cohort by whole-exome sequencing. Clonotypes were tracked across tumor, expanded TIL product and serial blood samples by T cell receptor beta sequencing of tumor and peripheral blood.

Here V drops 0 bases and J drops 8 bases, and the junction holds 7 bases not matched to any gene. The CDR3 holds 15 amino acids from the cysteine to the phenylalanine. The DNA shown is the 45-base CDR3, in frame from base 1. The germline V gene (reference sequence) gives CDR1 as LGHDT and CDR2 as YNNKEL. What the research found in general, with its limitations: Higher clonality and lower diversity were observed in expanded TIL cultures than in baseline intratumoral T cells (median clonality around 5.7% vs 31%, p < 0.0001). High clonal turnover was observed in TIL culture, with many enriched product clones not detected in the baseline tumor, which suggested clonal contraction rather than faithful expansion. The cohort was highly selected, with more treatment-naive, never-smoker and oncogene-addicted patients than typical, limiting generalizability. The study protocol defined all tumor marker inferences as exploratory.

TCR beta CDR3 regions were amplified from genomic DNA with the immunoSEQ v3 hsTCRB kit using bias-controlled multiplex PCR. An Illumina NextSeq 500 was used to sequence the TCR libraries, reaching approximately 2 million read pairs at survey level or about 4.5-6 million at deep level. The published analysis was carried out like this. V, D and J genes were assigned, non-productive sequences were removed, and clonality was reported by immunoSEQ Analyzer software. Repertoires were compared using productive Simpson clonality and Morisita overlap index of productive TRB rearrangements between infused TIL and blood. TCRdb obtained this table from immuneACCESS and retained in-frame rearrangements with V and J assigned. These tables miss some clones; where compared with another copy, unresolved V genes account for less than half of the shortfall, and the remainder is unexplained. The D gene and trimming were derived from the DNA, and the V and J assignments and clone size from that table. For this sample there are approximately 97,000 clones; under 70% appear just once. Together, the top ten hold approximately 11% of the sample.

This specimen's time point label, per the study, means: pre-treatment sample, taken before nivolumab and TIL therapy. Baseline tumor samples were excised metastases, mostly pleural nodules or supraclavicular lymph nodes, from the same resection used to grow TIL. Tumors were harvested prior to any PD-1/PD-L1 blockade, after which nivolumab was administered to patients, and lymphodepletion, expanded TIL infusion and IL-2 were given to patients who progressed. A phase I trial run at two centers enrolled adults with stage 4 NSCLC between 2017 and January 2020. The samples were drawn from an open-label, single-arm phase I trial testing tumor-infiltrating lymphocyte therapy combined with nivolumab in advanced non-small cell lung cancer. For each resected tumor, portions were snap-frozen in liquid nitrogen and kept at -80 degrees C. Tumor regions of interest were selected on H&E sections using laser-capture macrodissection, ground into roughly 15 mg aliquots, and extracted using Qiagen Allprep kits.

A word on this clone: Its antigen remains undetermined. It has no much larger one-base neighbor in the sample; base qualities were not kept.

The input for sequencing was tumor tissue, taken at baseline. This TCR was recovered from a person between 25 and 79 years old with non-small cell lung cancer. This chain joins TRBV3-1 (or the pseudogene TRBV3-2) to TRBJ2-1, with 7 bases aligning to TRBD1. The DNA reads as follows: TGTGCCAGCAGCCAAGAGGTAAGGGGGCCTGATGAGCAGTTCTTC. It is translated as CASSQEVRGPDEQFF.